This TCR beta chain stems from a study of blood T cells in healthy people across ages. Using a J-beta primer mix together with a sample-barcoded 5' primer, a second PCR was run for roughly 6 to 12 cycles. MiXCR, run by TCRdb on the 5' RACE reads, gives a single entry per CDR3 protein. The data hold about 1,600,000 distinct CDR3 sequences, with 42% observed a single time. No fewer than 7 million PBMCs went into each sample. The CDR3 covers 17 residues. Germline V gene lookup returns CDR1 LGHDT and CDR2 YNNKEL (reference sequence). J gave up 10 bases and V 5 bases, and 14 bases lay outside the gene matches.

This chain links TRBV3-1 with TRBJ2-1, with 13 bases lining up with TRBD2. The TCR was taken from a young woman in good health. Input material: blood. CDR3 region: CASSTRTSGGPLGEQFF. In DNA, the CDR3 is TGTGCCAGCAGCACCCGGACTAGCGGGGGCCCCTTAGGGGAGCAGTTCTTC.